This TCR beta chain came from a study of CD8 T cells in ankylosing spondylitis. 5'-RACE, quantitative and with molecular barcodes, yielded the TCR beta libraries. Each CDR3 protein is one row after TCRdb ran MiXCR on the 5' RACE reads. The data contain 150,000 to 200,000 distinct CDR3 sequences, 25% to 35% of them singletons. The junction had 2 bases not matched to a gene; V was cut back by 0 bases and J by 0 bases. From germline, CDR1 is SGHRS and CDR2 YFSETQ. This CDR3 contains 15 residues. The table lists this clonotype with many counts. Antigen unknown. Overall study findings and caveats: From matched ankylosing spondylitis synovial fluid, disease-linked clones were reportedly recovered at significantly enriched levels. Among TCR beta sequences, a motif of under ten highly homologous variants appeared characteristic of ankylosing spondylitis blood.

This TCR was sampled from a male donor with ankylosing spondylitis. This chain connects TRBV5-1 to TRBJ1-1; 7 bases map to TRBD1. The sequenced sample was synovial fluid, either unsorted or a sorted T cell fraction (not recorded which). The CDR3 bases are TGCGCCAGCAGCTTGGACGACAGGGTGAACACTGAAGCTTTCTTT. Amino acids: CASSLDDRVNTEAFF.